The 6 T cell receptor beta chains below come from one sample, sequenced in a study of blood T cells in healthy people across ages. Next came a second PCR, run for roughly 6 to 11 cycles, which used a sample-barcoded 5' primer along with a J-beta primer mix. MiXCR, run by TCRdb on the 5' RACE reads, gives a single entry per CDR3 protein. The sample yields about 1.5 million distinct CDR3 sequences, 42% seen once. Sequenced sample: blood. These receptors were obtained from a woman younger than 35 in good health.

There are a few counts of this clonotype. The chain links TRBV7-9 to TRBJ1-1; D may be TRBD1 (5 bases). CDR1 and CDR2 (germline): SEHNR, FQNEAQ (reference sequence). The CDR3 has 13 amino acids. V was cut by 5 bases and J by 6 bases, with 13 bases left in between. CDR3 loop: CASSPPWDPEAFF. For the CDR3, the DNA is TGTGCCAGCAGCCCTCCTTGGGACCCTGAAGCTTTCTTT.

With respect to this clonotype: At one end the junction does not follow the germline gene, possibly because of a read error. The CDR3 nucleotides are TGTGCCAGCAGCTTAAGGGGGGCCAGTCAAGAGTCCCAGTACTTC. This codes for CASSLRGASQESQYF. V and J are TRBV7-2 and TRBJ2-5; D assignment may be TRBD1 or TRBD2 (6 bases each). Germline V lookup: CDR1 SGHTA, CDR2 FQGNSA. The CDR3 covers 15 residues.

The chain is built from TRBV10-1 and TRBJ2-5; D is possibly TRBD1 or TRBD2 (6 bases each). CDR3 size: 19 residues. Trimming shortened V by 0 bases and J by 2 bases, and 22 bases separated the two germline ends. CDR1 and CDR2 from the germline V gene are WNHNN and SYGVQD (reference sequence). CDR3 protein: CASSESVLLAEGDQETQYF. CDR3 nucleotides: TGCGCCAGCAGTGAGTCTGTTCTTTTGGCGGAGGGGGATCAAGAGACCCAGTACTTC.

V gene TRBV5-1 combines with J gene TRBJ2-1; D uncertain. Per the germline V gene, CDR1 is SGHRS and CDR2 is YFSETQ. The CDR3 totals 13 residues. V lost 3 bases and J lost 6, with 10 bases in between. This chain's CDR3 is CASSSDPGNEQFF. CDR3 coding DNA: TGCGCCAGCAGCTCCGACCCGGGCAATGAGCAGTTCTTC.

The table lists this clonotype with a few counts. This chain links TRBV2 with TRBJ2-7; D gene unclear. V was trimmed by 3 bases and J by 0 bases, leaving 9 bases between them. Germline CDR1 and CDR2: SNHLY and FYNNEI. There are 14 residues in the CDR3. CDR3 in DNA: TGTGCCAGCAGTGAGGACCTCCACTCCTACGAGCAGTACTTC. Translating gives CASSEDLHSYEQYF.

The chain employs TRBV7-3 and TRBJ1-1, with TRBD1 matching 7 bases. Germline lookup yields CDR1 SGHTA and CDR2 FQGTGA. V lost 8 bases and J lost 0; bases outside the gene matches: 15. The CDR3 is made up of 17 amino acids. The CDR3 DNA is TGTGCCAGCTCTAAAGACAGGGTAAGGGATATGAACACTGAAGCTTTCTTT. Encoded protein: CASSKDRVRDMNTEAFF.